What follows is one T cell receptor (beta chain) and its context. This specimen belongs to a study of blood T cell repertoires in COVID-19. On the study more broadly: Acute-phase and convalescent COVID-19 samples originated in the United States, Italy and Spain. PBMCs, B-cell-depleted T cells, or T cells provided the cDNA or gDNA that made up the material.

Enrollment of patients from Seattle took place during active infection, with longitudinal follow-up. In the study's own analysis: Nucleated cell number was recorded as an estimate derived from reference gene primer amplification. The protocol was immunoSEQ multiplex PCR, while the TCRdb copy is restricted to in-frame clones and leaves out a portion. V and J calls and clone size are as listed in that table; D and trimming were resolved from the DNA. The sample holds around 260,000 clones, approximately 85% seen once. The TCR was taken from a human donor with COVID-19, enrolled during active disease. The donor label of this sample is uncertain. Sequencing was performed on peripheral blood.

The CDR3 reads CASRRTGTGRLEQYF. CDR3 nucleotides: TGTGCCAGCAGGCGTACCGGGACAGGGAGACTCGAGCAGTACTTC. V and J are TRBV28 and TRBJ2-7; 9 positions agree with TRBD1. J lost 6 bases, V lost 6 bases, and 12 bases had no gene match. CDR3 length: 15 amino acids. The germline CDR1 and CDR2 sequences are MDHEN and SYDVKM. Together with reference TRBV28 and TRBJ2-7, the CDR3 gives the full variable domain: DVKVTQSSRYLVKRTGEKVFLECVQDMDHENMFWYRQDPGLGLRLIYFSYDVKMKEKGDIPEGYSVSREKKERFSLILESASTNQTSMYLCASRRTGTGRLEQYFGPGTRLTVT.